This TCR beta chain was sequenced in a study of regulatory T cells in long-lasting Graves disease. Arm-PCR of CDR3 regions and iRepertoire HTBI primers were used to build TCR beta libraries. One entry per CDR3 protein results from TCRdb running MiXCR on the multiplex PCR reads. Of hundreds of thousands of distinct CDR3 sequences in the sample, around 15% were seen once. The time point is: newly diagnosed GD, antithyroid drugs for less than 3 months. From PBMCs, RNA was extracted and then used to make the TCR library. V lost 6 bases and J 3 bases, leaving 14 bases between the germline ends. CDR3 length: 15 amino acids.

This receptor was taken from a female donor with Graves disease. The chain carries TRBV12-3 or TRBV12-4 and TRBJ2-2; maybe TRBD1 (6 bases). The starting material was peripheral blood mononuclear cells (PBMCs), obtained at new diagnosis, from a patient treated with antithyroid drugs. The CDR3 protein is CASRYRVMDTGELFF. CDR3 DNA sequence: TGTGCCAGCAGGTACAGGGTTATGGACACCGGGGAGCTGTTTTTT.